This T cell receptor (beta chain) stems from a study of response to subunit inactivated influenza vaccine. Whole-study results and caveats: T cells newly recruited by each seasonal influenza vaccination are few, the authors suggested.

Germline values: CDR1 SEHNR, CDR2 FQNEAQ (reference sequence). This CDR3 contains 13 residues. V was shortened by 5 bases and J by 7 bases, with 14 bases between the two germline ends. This clonotype was picked up many times. Its specificity is not known. One entry per CDR3 protein results from TCRdb running MiXCR on the RT-PCR reads. This table has 500,000 to 600,000 distinct CDR3 sequences, around 13% appearing once. This specimen was PBMCs from blood, taken about 6 weeks after vaccination. This clonotype originated in a man in his forties or fifties who received an inactivated influenza vaccine. The V and J genes are TRBV7-9 and TRBJ2-5, with D maybe TRBD2 (6 bases). The CDR3 loop reads CASSISGPGTQYF. CDR3 in DNA: TGTGCCAGCAGCATTAGCGGACCCGGGACCCAGTACTTC.